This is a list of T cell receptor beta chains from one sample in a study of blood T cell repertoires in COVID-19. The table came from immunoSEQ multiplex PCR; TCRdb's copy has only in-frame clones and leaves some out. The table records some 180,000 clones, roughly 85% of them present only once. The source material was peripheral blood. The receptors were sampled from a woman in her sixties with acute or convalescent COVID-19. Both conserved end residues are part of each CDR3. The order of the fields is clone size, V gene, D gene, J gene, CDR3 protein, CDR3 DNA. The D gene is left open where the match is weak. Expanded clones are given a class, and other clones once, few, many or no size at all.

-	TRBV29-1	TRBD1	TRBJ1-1	CSVSRGSGNTEAFF	TGCAGCGTCTCCAGGGGGTCGGGGAACACTGAAGCTTTCTTT
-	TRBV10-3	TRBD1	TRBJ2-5	CATRDRANQETQYF	TGTGCCACTCGGGACAGGGCGAACCAAGAGACCCAGTACTTC
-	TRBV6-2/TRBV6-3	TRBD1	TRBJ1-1	CASSYMPGTGTLMNTEAFF	TGTGCCAGCAGTTATATGCCTGGGACAGGGACTCTTATGAACACTGAAGCTTTCTTT
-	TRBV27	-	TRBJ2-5	CASSLQGRGETQYF	TGTGCCAGCAGTCTACAGGGGCGGGGAGAGACCCAGTACTTC
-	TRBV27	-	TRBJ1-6	CASSLRRGNSPLHF	TGTGCCAGCAGTTTGAGAAGGGGGAATTCACCCCTCCACTTT
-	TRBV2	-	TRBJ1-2	CASTTGFGDYGYTF	TGTGCTAGTACTACGGGGTTCGGCGACTATGGCTACACCTTC
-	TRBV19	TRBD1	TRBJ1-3	CASSSTGISTSGNTIYF	TGTGCCAGTAGCTCGACAGGGATTTCGACCTCTGGAAACACCATATATTTT
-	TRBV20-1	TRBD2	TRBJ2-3	CSASRLAVGTDTQYF	TGCAGTGCCAGTCGACTAGCGGTGGGCACAGATACGCAGTATTTT
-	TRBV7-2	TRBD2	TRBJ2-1	CASSSSRGGLRQFF	TGTGCCAGCAGCTCCTCCCGGGGGGGACTGAGACAGTTCTTC
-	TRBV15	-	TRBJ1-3	CATSRDRPRTASGNTIYF	TGTGCCACCAGCAGAGATCGCCCCCGGACAGCCTCTGGAAACACCATATATTTT
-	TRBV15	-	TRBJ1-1	CATRPPTMNTEAFF	TGTGCCACCAGGCCACCGACTATGAACACTGAAGCTTTCTTT
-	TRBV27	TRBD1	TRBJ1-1	CASRPDRGRTEAFF	TGTGCCAGCAGGCCGGACAGGGGGCGGACTGAAGCTTTCTTT
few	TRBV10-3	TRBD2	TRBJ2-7	CAIRGPLAGDKYEQYF	TGTGCCATCAGGGGACCCCTAGCGGGAGATAAGTACGAGCAGTACTTC
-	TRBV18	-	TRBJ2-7	CASSRGGPGYEQYF	TGTGCCAGCTCACGAGGAGGCCCCGGCTACGAGCAGTACTTC
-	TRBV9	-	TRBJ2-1	CASSVGDSRASSYNEQFF	TGTGCCAGCAGCGTCGGCGACTCTCGCGCCAGCTCCTACAATGAGCAGTTCTTC
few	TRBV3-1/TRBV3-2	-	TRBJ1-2	CASSQGWRGTYGYTF	TGTGCCAGCAGCCAAGGGTGGAGAGGGACTTATGGCTACACCTTC
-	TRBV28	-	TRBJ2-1	CASRTGTHEQFF	TGTGCCAGCAGAACAGGGACCCATGAGCAGTTCTTC
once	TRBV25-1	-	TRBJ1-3	CASSTALPYVGNTIYF	TGTGCCAGCAGTACCGCCCTACCCTACGTTGGAAACACCATATATTTT
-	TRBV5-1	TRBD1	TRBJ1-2	CASSLGTGRYGYTF	TGCGCCAGCAGCTTGGGGACAGGCCGCTATGGCTACACCTTC
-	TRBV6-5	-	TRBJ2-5	CASSYKVYGETQYF	TGTGCCAGCAGTTACAAAGTCTACGGGGAGACCCAGTACTTC
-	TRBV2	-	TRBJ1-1	CASRQGPGTEAFF	TGTGCCAGCAGACAGGGTCCCGGCACTGAAGCTTTCTTT
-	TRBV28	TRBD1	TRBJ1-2	CASSSQSPGQLSSYTF	TGTGCCAGCAGTTCCCAGAGTCCGGGACAGCTTTCTAGTTACACCTTC
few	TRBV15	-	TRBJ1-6	CATNNGANSPLHF	TGTGCCACCAATAACGGAGCTAATTCACCCCTCCACTTT
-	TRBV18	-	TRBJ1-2	CASSPGTSYGYTF	TGTGCCAGCTCACCTGGGACAAGCTATGGCTACACCTTC
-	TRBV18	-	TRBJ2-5	CASSTGSEETQYF	TGTGCCAGCTCTACAGGGTCGGAAGAGACCCAGTACTTC
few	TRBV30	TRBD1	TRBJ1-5	CAWSAVDRDNQPQHF	TGTGCCTGGAGTGCAGTCGACAGGGACAATCAGCCCCAGCATTTT
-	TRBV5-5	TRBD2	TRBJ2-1	CASSLVWTSGNHEQFF	TGTGCCAGCAGCTTGGTGTGGACTAGCGGGAACCATGAGCAGTTCTTC
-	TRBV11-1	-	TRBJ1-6	CASSLIRGRDSPLHF	TGTGCCAGCAGCTTAATTCGGGGAAGAGATTCACCCCTCCACTTT
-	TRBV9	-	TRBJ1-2	CASSRDTSVQGYTF	TGTGCCAGCAGTCGGGACACCTCGGTGCAGGGCTACACCTTC
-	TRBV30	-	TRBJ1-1	CAWRRGTNTEAFF	TGTGCCTGGCGGAGGGGAACCAACACTGAAGCTTTCTTT
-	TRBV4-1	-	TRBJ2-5	CASSQDHSETQYF	TGCGCCAGCAGCCAAGACCACTCGGAGACCCAGTACTTC